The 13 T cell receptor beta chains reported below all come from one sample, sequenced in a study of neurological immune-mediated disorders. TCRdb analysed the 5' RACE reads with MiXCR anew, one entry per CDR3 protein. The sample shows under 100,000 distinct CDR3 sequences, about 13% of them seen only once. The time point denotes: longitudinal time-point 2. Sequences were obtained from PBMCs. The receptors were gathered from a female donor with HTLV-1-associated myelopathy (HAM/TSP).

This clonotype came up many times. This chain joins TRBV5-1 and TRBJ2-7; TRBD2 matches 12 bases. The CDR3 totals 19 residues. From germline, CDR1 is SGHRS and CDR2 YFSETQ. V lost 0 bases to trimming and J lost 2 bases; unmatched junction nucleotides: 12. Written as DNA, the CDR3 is TGCGCCAGCAGCTTGGAACCTAGCGGGGGGGCCTTACCCACCTACGAGCAGTACTTC. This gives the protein CASSLEPSGGALPTYEQYF.

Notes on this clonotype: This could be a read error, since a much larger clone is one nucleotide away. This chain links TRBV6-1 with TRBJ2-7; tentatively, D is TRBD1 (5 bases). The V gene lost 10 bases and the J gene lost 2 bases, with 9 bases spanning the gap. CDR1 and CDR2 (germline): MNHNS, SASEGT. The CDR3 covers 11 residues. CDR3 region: CATGPPYEQYF. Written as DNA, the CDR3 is TGTGCCACAGGGCCCCCCTACGAGCAGTACTTC.

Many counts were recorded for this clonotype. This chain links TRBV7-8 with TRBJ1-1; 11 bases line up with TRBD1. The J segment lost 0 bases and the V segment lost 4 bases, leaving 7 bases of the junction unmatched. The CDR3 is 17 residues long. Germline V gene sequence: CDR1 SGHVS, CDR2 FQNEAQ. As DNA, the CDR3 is TGTGCCAGCAGCTCCCCGGGACAGGGGGTTATGAACACTGAAGCTTTCTTT. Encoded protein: CASSSPGQGVMNTEAFF. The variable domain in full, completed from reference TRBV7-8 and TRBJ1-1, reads GAGVSQSPRYKVAKRGQDVALRCDPISGHVSLFWYQQALGQGPEFLTYFQNEAQLDKSGLPSDRFFAERPEGSVSTLKIQRTQQEDSAVYLCASSSPGQGVMNTEAFFGQGTRLTVV.

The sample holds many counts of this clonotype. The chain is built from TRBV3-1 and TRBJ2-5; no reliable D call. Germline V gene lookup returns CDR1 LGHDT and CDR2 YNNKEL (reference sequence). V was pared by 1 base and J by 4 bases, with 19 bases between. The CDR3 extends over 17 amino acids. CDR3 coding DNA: TGTGCCAGCAGCCAAGTTGGCGCCATCCCTTGGGGAGAGACCCAGTACTTC. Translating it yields CASSQVGAIPWGETQYF.

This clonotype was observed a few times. The CDR3 DNA reads as TGCGCCAGCAGACCGGCCGGGGGCGAGCAGTACTTC. Translating gives CASRPAGGEQYF. This sequence joins TRBV5-1 and TRBJ2-7; TRBD2 might be the D (6 bases). The CDR3 runs to 12 residues. Germline CDR1 and CDR2: SGHRS and YFSETQ. The ends were cut back, 5 bases at V and 6 bases at J, with 12 bases in the middle.

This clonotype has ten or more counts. The CDR3 coding sequence is TGCGCCAGCAGCCAAGATAAGACAGCTTATAGCAATCAGCCCCAGCATTTT. It specifies CASSQDKTAYSNQPQHF. This chain links TRBV4-1 with TRBJ1-5; maybe TRBD1 (5 bases). The CDR3 consists of 17 residues. From germline, CDR1 is MGHRA and CDR2 YSYEKL. Trimming removed 0 bases from V and 0 bases from J, with 12 bases in between.

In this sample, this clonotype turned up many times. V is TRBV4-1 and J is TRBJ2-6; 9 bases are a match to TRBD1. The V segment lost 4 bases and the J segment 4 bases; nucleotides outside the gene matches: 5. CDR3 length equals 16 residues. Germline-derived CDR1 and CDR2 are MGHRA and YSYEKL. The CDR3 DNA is TGCGCCAGCAGCCCCGGACAGGGGTACGGGGCCAACGTCCTGACTTTC. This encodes CASSPGQGYGANVLTF.

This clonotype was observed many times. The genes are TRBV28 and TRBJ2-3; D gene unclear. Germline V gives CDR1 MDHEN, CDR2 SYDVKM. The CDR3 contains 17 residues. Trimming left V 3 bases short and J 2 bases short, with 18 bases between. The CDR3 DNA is TGTGCCAGCAGTTTGGTTGGCGAGCAGGCATACACAGATACGCAGTATTTT. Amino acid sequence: CASSLVGEQAYTDTQYF. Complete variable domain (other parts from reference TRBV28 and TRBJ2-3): DVKVTQSSRYLVKRTGEKVFLECVQDMDHENMFWYRQDPGLGLRLIYFSYDVKMKEKGDIPEGYSVSREKKERFSLILESASTNQTSMYLCASSLVGEQAYTDTQYFGPGTRLTVL.

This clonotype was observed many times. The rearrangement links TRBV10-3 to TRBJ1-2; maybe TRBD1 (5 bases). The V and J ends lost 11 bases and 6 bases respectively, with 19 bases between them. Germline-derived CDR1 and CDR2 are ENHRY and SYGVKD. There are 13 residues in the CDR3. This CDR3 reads CAVDQGLNNGYTF. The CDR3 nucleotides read TGTGCCGTTGACCAGGGACTAAATAATGGCTACACCTTC.

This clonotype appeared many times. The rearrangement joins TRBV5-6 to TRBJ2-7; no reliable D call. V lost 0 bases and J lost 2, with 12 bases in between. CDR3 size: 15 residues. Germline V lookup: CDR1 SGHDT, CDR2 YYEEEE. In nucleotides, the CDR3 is TGTGCCAGCAGCTTGGGACACGAACCCCCCTACGAGCAGTACTTC. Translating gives CASSLGHEPPYEQYF. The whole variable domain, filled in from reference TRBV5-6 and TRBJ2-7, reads DAGVTQSPTHLIKTRGQQVTLRCSPKSGHDTVSWYQQALGQGPQFIFQYYEEEERQRGNFPDRFSGHQFPNYSSELNVNALLLGDSALYLCASSLGHEPPYEQYFGPGTRLTVT.

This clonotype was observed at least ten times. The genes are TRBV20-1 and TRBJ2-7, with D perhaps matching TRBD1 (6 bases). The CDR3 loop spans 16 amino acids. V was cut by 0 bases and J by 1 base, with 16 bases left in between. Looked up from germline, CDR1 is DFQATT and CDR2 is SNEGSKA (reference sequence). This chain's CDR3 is CSARDIRGLRSYEQYF. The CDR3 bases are TGCAGTGCTAGAGATATTAGGGGGTTACGGTCCTACGAGCAGTACTTC.

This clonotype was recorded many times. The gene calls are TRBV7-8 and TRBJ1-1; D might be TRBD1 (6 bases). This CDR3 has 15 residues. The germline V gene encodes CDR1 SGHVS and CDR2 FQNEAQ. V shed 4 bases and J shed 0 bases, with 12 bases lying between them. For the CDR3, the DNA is TGTGCCAGCAGCTACAGGGCGGATATGAACACTGAAGCTTTCTTT. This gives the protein CASSYRADMNTEAFF.

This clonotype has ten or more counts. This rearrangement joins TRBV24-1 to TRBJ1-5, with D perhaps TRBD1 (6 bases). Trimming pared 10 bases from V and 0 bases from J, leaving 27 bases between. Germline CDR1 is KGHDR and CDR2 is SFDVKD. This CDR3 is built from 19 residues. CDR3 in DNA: TGTGCCACGGGGCCCGGTAGGGCAGGGGACACAATTAGCAATCAGCCCCAGCATTTT. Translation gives CATGPGRAGDTISNQPQHF.